The entry below gives a single TCR beta chain sequence along with its context. These data are taken from a study of T cell responses to AZD1222 COVID-19 vaccine. The wider study: Second-dose schedules of about 4 or about 12 weeks were combined.

Between the trimmed V and J ends, which lost 0 bases and 3 bases, there was a span of 18 bases. Germline-derived CDR1 and CDR2 are SGHKS and YYEKEE (reference sequence). The CDR3 runs 17 residues. The table came from immunoSEQ multiplex PCR; TCRdb's copy has only in-frame clones and leaves some out. The sample has about 100,000 clones, roughly 88% seen once; the top ten hold around 9%. The chain couples TRBV5-5 to TRBJ1-1; D may be TRBD1 (5 bases). The receptor was isolated from an adult in good health. This sample comprised peripheral blood, obtained on day 0 of AZD1222 vaccination. The CDR3 is CASSLGEDRGRDTEAFF. The CDR3 nucleotides read TGTGCCAGCAGCTTGGGCGAGGATAGGGGACGGGACACTGAAGCTTTCTTT.